A selection of T cell receptor beta chains follows, all from one sample in a study of long-term antiretroviral therapy in people with HIV. The table came from immunoSEQ multiplex PCR; TCRdb's copy has only in-frame clones and leaves some out. The sample includes about 29,000 clones, just under 80% of them seen just once. The starting material was unsorted PBMCs, obtained 1.5 years before starting antiretroviral therapy. These receptor sequences come from a man aged 18 to 35 with HIV. Each CDR3 is given with its conserved first and last residue. D genes are given only for firm matches. Size is stated for part of the rows, as once, few or many counts, or as a class when the clone is expanded.

>-|TRBV29-1|TRBJ2-2|-
TGCAGCGCCTTAGCCGGGTCGAACACCGGGGAGCTGTTTTTT
CSALAGSNTGELFF
>-|TRBV6-1|TRBJ1-2|-
TGTGCCAGCAGTGCCAACCAGGGAATTGGCTATGGCTACACCTTC
CASSANQGIGYGYTF
>-|TRBV5-1|TRBJ2-7|TRBD2
TGCGCCAGCAGCTTTCGGACTAGCGGGGCGTACGAGCAGTACTTC
CASSFRTSGAYEQYF
>once|TRBV29-1|TRBJ2-7|-
TGCAGCGTTTTAGGCGGGAACTCCTACGAGCAGTACTTC
CSVLGGNSYEQYF
>few|TRBV4-1|TRBJ2-7|TRBD2
TGCGCCAGCAGCCTAGCGGGAGATCCCGAGCAGTACTTC
CASSLAGDPEQYF
>few|TRBV19|TRBJ1-2|TRBD1
TGTGCCAGTAGTATATCCCAAACAGGGGCTTATAGCTATGGCTACACCTTC
CASSISQTGAYSYGYTF
>-|TRBV4-3|TRBJ2-7|-
TGCGCCAGCAGCCAACTCCGGGACACCCTTTACGAGCAGTACTTC
CASSQLRDTLYEQYF
>once|TRBV9|TRBJ1-3|TRBD1
TGTGCCAGCAGCGCTGGACAGGGGGCCTTGACTGGAAACACCATATATTTT
CASSAGQGALTGNTIYF
>-|TRBV5-1|TRBJ2-6|TRBD1
TGCGCCAGCAGCCGAGGGGGCGGGGCCAACGTCCTGACTTTC
CASSRGGGANVLTF
>-|TRBV4-2|TRBJ2-7|-
TGTGCCAGCAGCCAAGAGGCAACCTCCTACGAGCAGTACTTC
CASSQEATSYEQYF
>-|TRBV30|TRBJ2-5|-
TGTGCCTGGAGTGTAGTGGGGCGGACCCAGTACTTC
CAWSVVGRTQYF
>few|TRBV28|TRBJ1-5|-
TGTGCCAGCACCCTCAGAATAACCAATCAGCCCCAGCATTTT
CASTLRITNQPQHF
>-|TRBV15|TRBJ1-6|-
TGTGCCACCAGCAGAAGGAGGGAACCAGCCTATAATTCACCCCTCCACTTT
CATSRRREPAYNSPLHF
>-|TRBV6-5|TRBJ2-4|-
TGTGCCAGCAGTTACCGAACAGGCAAAAACATTCAGTACTTC
CASSYRTGKNIQYF
>few|TRBV19|TRBJ2-2|-
TGTGCCAGTAGTATCACAGGGAATACCGGGGAGCTGTTTTTT
CASSITGNTGELFF
>-|TRBV30|TRBJ2-3|-
TGTGCCTGGAGTGTACGGTTGGTTGGGACACGAACCACAGATACGCAGTATTTT
CAWSVRLVGTRTTDTQYF
>once|TRBV9|TRBJ2-7|TRBD1
TGTGCCAGCAGCGTCTCATTACCAGGGACAGGGATCTACGAGCAGTACTTC
CASSVSLPGTGIYEQYF
>-|TRBV7-8|TRBJ2-1|TRBD2
TGTGCCAGCAGCTTAGTACTAGCGGGGCTCTCCTACAATGAGCAGTTCTTC
CASSLVLAGLSYNEQFF
>few|TRBV6-1|TRBJ1-3|TRBD1
TGTGCCAGCAGTGAAGCAGGCAGGGGGCAAGGAAACACCATATATTTT
CASSEAGRGQGNTIYF
>-|TRBV27|TRBJ1-1|-
TGTGCCAGCAGTTTAAACAGGGTCAGGACTGAAGCTTTCTTT
CASSLNRVRTEAFF
>-|TRBV6-5|TRBJ2-1|-
TGTGCCAGCAGTTACAGGTCTACCGTTGATGAGCAGTTCTTC
CASSYRSTVDEQFF
>-|TRBV7-2|TRBJ2-3|TRBD2
TGTGCCAGCAGCTTAGGAGCGGGACCAAGGGATACGCAGTATTTT
CASSLGAGPRDTQYF
>-|TRBV7-3|TRBJ2-1|TRBD1
TGTGCCAGCAGCTCCCGGGACAGGGTAACGGATGAGCAGTTCTTC
CASSSRDRVTDEQFF
>-|TRBV6-6|TRBJ1-4|-
TGTGCCAGCAGCCACAGGAGACAGAATGAAAAACTGTTTTTT
CASSHRRQNEKLFF
>-|TRBV30|TRBJ1-6|TRBD1
TGTGCCTGGTCGACAGGGGATAATTCACCCCTCCACTTT
CAWSTGDNSPLHF
>-|TRBV7-2|TRBJ2-1|TRBD2
TGTGCCAGCAGCACTAGCGGGAATGAGCAGTTCTTC
CASSTSGNEQFF
>-|TRBV4-3|TRBJ1-2|-
TGCGCCAGCAGCCAAGATCTGGGGGGGGGCGGAGTCATCTTC
CASSQDLGGGGVIF
>-|TRBV27|TRBJ2-5|TRBD1
TGTGCCAGCAGTTTATCGTATGGACAGGGGGCCGGAGAGACCCAGTACTTC
CASSLSYGQGAGETQYF
>-|TRBV6-6|TRBJ1-5|-
TGTGCCAGCAGTTCTGACCTATATCAGCCCCAGCATTTT
CASSSDLYQPQHF
>few|TRBV2|TRBJ2-3|TRBD1
TGTGCCAGCAGAACAGGGGGCGGAGATACGCAGTATTTT
CASRTGGGDTQYF
>medium-sized|TRBV6-1|TRBJ2-3|-
TGTGCCAGCAGCAATCCCGGGGGCGAGAGGGATACGCAGTATTTT
CASSNPGGERDTQYF
>few|TRBV19|TRBJ1-2|-
TGTGCCAGTAGGATCCAGGGCTATGGCTACACCTTC
CASRIQGYGYTF
>-|TRBV29-1|TRBJ2-1|-
TGCAGCGTTGAAATGTACGAGGGCAGGGAGTATGAGCAGTTCTTC
CSVEMYEGREYEQFF
>-|TRBV4-1|TRBJ2-2|-
TGCGCCAGCAGCCAAGTTTGGCGGACTGCCGCGAACACCGGGGAGCTGTTTTTT
CASSQVWRTAANTGELFF
>once|TRBV15|TRBJ1-4|-
TGTGCCACCAGCAGGGGGAGTTCAACTAATGAAAAACTGTTTTTT
CATSRGSSTNEKLFF
>few|TRBV10-3|TRBJ2-7|TRBD2
TGTGCCCCCTCCGGCGGGAGGTTTGGGCACGAGCAGTACTTC
CAPSGGRFGHEQYF